This T cell receptor (beta chain) was recorded in a study of early T cells in non-severe SARS-CoV-2 infection. Study-level information: RNA in bulk from unsorted whole blood was sequenced, and chains were unpaired.

Individual cDNA molecules received unique molecular identifiers during library preparation. One entry per CDR3 protein results from TCRdb running MiXCR on the 5' RACE reads. The table lists roughly 29,000 distinct CDR3 sequences, around 3% of them singletons. This clonotype was recorded at least ten times. CDR1 is DFQATT and CDR2 is SNEGSKA in the germline V gene (reference sequence). The CDR3 is made up of 12 amino acids. The J segment lost 5 bases and the V segment lost 1 base, leaving 1 base of the junction unmatched. The chain is built from TRBV20-1 and TRBJ2-5; 7 bases fit TRBD2. This TCR derives from an adult who was a healthcare worker with PCR-confirmed SARS-CoV-2 infection or an uninfected control (not recorded which). The sequencing sample was made of whole blood. The CDR3 protein is CSARASGETQYF. In DNA, the CDR3 is TGCAGTGCTAGAGCTAGCGGCGAGACCCAGTACTTC.